The clone carrying this TCR beta chain showed up just once. Its matching antigen is unknown. The sample originates from a study of cytomegalovirus exposure and HLA in healthy donors. Overall study findings and caveats: Published work reported that the classifier diagnosed cytomegalovirus status with high specificity and sensitivity.

Both 60 Vbeta primers and 13 Jbeta primers went into the PCR. Using immunoSEQ multiplex PCR, the repertoire was profiled, and TCRdb retains in-frame clones only, with some absent. The repertoire holds around 130,000 clones, with 75% as singletons. Germline assignment: CDR1 SEHNR and CDR2 FQNEAQ (reference sequence). CDR3 length: 15 residues. Trimming took 5 bases from V and 1 from J; bases not matched to a gene: 5. This clonotype was obtained from a woman aged 35 to 49 in good health and CMV-seropositive. Source material: PBMCs. V usage is TRBV7-9 and J usage is TRBJ1-2; 9 bases line up with TRBD1. CDR3 residues: CASSPPGQGNYGYTF. For the CDR3, the DNA is TGTGCCAGCAGCCCTCCGGGACAGGGTAACTATGGCTACACCTTC.